These 17 T cell receptor beta chains were sequenced from one sample in a study of T cells after yellow fever vaccination (dated by TCRdb to between 2018 and 2020). In the paper's terms, the treatment or condition label means: live attenuated yellow fever vaccine strain. The method was 5' RACE. Reads for this sample came from an Illumina NovaSeq 6000. Starting from the raw public reads, TCRdb applied fastp trimming at Q25, assembled clones with MiXCR and retained in-frame beta chains. CDR3 protein duplicates are merged, each entry listing the most common genes and DNA. This sample is represented by about 320,000 distinct CDR3 sequences; around 10% of them were singletons. The biggest ten clones account for around 3.2% of the sample. Source: CD4+ T cells sorted from PBMCs, taken 45 days after the yellow fever booster vaccination. All receptors come from a man aged 18 to 29 who received the YFV17D yellow fever vaccine.

This clonotype was found a few times. The J gene is TRBJ2-7, the V gene TRBV10-3, with D unresolved. Germline CDR1 is ENHRY and CDR2 is SYGVKD. V was clipped by 10 bases and J by 1 base, with 14 bases between them. The CDR3 contains 13 residues. CDR3 region: CATISKASYEQYF. In DNA form, the CDR3 reads TGTGCCACCATATCGAAGGCTTCCTACGAGCAGTACTTC.

The table lists this clonotype with many counts. V and J are TRBV5-1 and TRBJ2-1; no firm D call. V was cut by 0 bases and J by 0 bases, with 7 bases left in between. This CDR3 comprises 15 residues. The germline gives CDR1 SGHRS, CDR2 YFSETQ. CDR3 coding DNA: TGCGCCAGCAGCTTGGTTGCAGGCTCCTACAATGAGCAGTTCTTC. It is translated as CASSLVAGSYNEQFF.

This clonotype has just a few counts. The V gene is TRBV27, the J gene TRBJ1-1, with 7 positions matching TRBD1. V dropped 5 bases and J dropped 8; count of bases not matched to a gene: 2. The CDR3 length is 11 residues. Germline V gives CDR1 MNHEY, CDR2 SMNVEV (reference sequence). CDR3 loop: CASSDRAEAFF. The DNA for the CDR3 is TGTGCCAGCAGTGACAGGGCGGAAGCTTTCTTT.

The sample holds a few counts of this clonotype. V is TRBV4-3 and J is TRBJ2-1, with TRBD2 matching over 7 bases. CDR3 length: 17 residues. Trimming at V came to 3 bases and at J to 0 bases, leaving 8 bases not matched to a gene. Germline assignment: CDR1 LGHNA and CDR2 YSLEER. DNA for the CDR3: TGCGCCAGCAGCCAGGTTTCTAGCGGTAGCTCCTACAATGAGCAGTTCTTC. Protein sequence: CASSQVSSGSSYNEQFF.

The CDR3 loop is CASSFIRGTEAFF. The CDR3 coding sequence is TGTGCCAGCAGCTTTATCCGTGGGACTGAAGCTTTCTTT. The gene calls are TRBV7-3 and TRBJ1-1; the D is unclear. The CDR3 runs to 13 residues. Trimming removed 3 bases from V and 5 bases from J, with 10 bases in between. CDR1 and CDR2 from the germline V gene are SGHTA and FQGTGA.

V and J are TRBV5-6 and TRBJ2-1; possibly TRBD1 for D (5 bases). The V gene lost 4 bases and the J gene lost 7 bases, with 18 bases spanning the gap. Germline-derived CDR1 and CDR2 are SGHDT and YYEEEE. The CDR3 has 15 amino acids. In DNA form, the CDR3 reads TGTGCCAGCAGCGGGGCGACTGGTAATTGGAATGAGCAGTTCTTC. Protein product: CASSGATGNWNEQFF.

The chain couples TRBV6-6 to TRBJ2-6; D possibly matches TRBD1 or TRBD2 (5 bases each). CDR3 length: 18 amino acids. Trimming removed 3 bases from V and 0 bases from J, with 15 bases in between. Germline V gives CDR1 MNHNY, CDR2 SVGAGI (reference sequence). Written as DNA, the CDR3 is TGTGCCAGCAGTTATACGACTACAGGCGGCTCTGGGGCCAACGTCCTGACTTTC. Its protein product is CASSYTTTGGSGANVLTF.

The V call is TRBV7-9, the J call TRBJ1-3; maybe TRBD1 (6 bases). V was trimmed by 0 bases and J by 2 bases, leaving 11 bases between them. This CDR3 has 16 residues. Per the germline V gene, CDR1 is SEHNR and CDR2 is FQNEAQ (reference sequence). The chain's CDR3 is CASSLAMDSPGNTIYF. In nucleotides, the CDR3 is TGTGCCAGCAGCTTAGCGATGGACAGCCCTGGAAACACCATATATTTT.

This clonotype was seen a few times. The rearrangement uses TRBV7-2 and TRBJ1-1; D call uncertain. Germline values: CDR1 SGHTA, CDR2 FQGNSA. The CDR3 is 12 residues long. With 3 bases removed from V and 7 bases from J, the gap between germline ends came to 9 bases. CDR3 DNA: TGTGCCAGCAGCTTTCGATTTTATGAAGCTTTCTTT. This sequence encodes CASSFRFYEAFF.

This clonotype was observed many times. V usage is TRBV12-3 or TRBV12-4 and J usage is TRBJ2-1, with 8 bases matching TRBD2. The CDR3 has 13 residues. Trimming at V came to 1 base and at J to 9 bases, leaving 2 bases not matched to a gene. This CDR3 reads CASSLGLAGEQFF. The CDR3 bases are TGTGCCAGCAGTTTAGGGCTAGCGGGTGAGCAGTTCTTC.

This clonotype has just a few counts. CDR3 loop: CSVGRDRTYGYTF. In DNA, the CDR3 is TGCAGCGTTGGACGGGACCGCACTTATGGCTACACCTTC. The rearrangement joins TRBV29-1 to TRBJ1-2; D might be TRBD1 (5 bases). The CDR3 loop spans 13 amino acids. Germline CDR1 is SQVTM and CDR2 is ANQGSEA. Trimming removed 4 bases at V and 5 bases at J, with 14 bases between.

This chain links TRBV29-1 with TRBJ2-5; TRBD1 might be the D (6 bases). Germline-derived CDR1 and CDR2 are SQVTM and ANQGSEA. V lost 6 bases and J 4 bases, leaving 15 bases between the germline ends. The CDR3 covers 13 residues. CDR3 amino acids: CSVGQGRRETQYF. CDR3 DNA sequence: TGCAGCGTGGGGCAGGGGCGCAGAGAGACCCAGTACTTC.

This clonotype has just a few counts. This chain joins TRBV15 and TRBJ1-2; TRBD1 matches at 8 bases. Germline assignment: CDR1 LNHNV and CDR2 YYDKDF (reference sequence). The V and J ends lost 1 base and 0 bases, in that order; junction bases with no gene match: 4. This CDR3 is built from 16 residues. CDR3 in DNA: TGTGCCACCAGCAGAGTGACAGGGGCAACTAACTATGGCTACACCTTC. Translated, it gives CATSRVTGATNYGYTF.

The genes are TRBV7-9 and TRBJ2-1; 8 bases fit TRBD1. Trimming removed 0 bases from V and 6 bases from J; junction bases left unmatched: 4. Germline V gene lookup returns CDR1 SEHNR and CDR2 FQNEAQ (reference sequence). The CDR3 is 15 residues long. Written as DNA, the CDR3 is TGTGCCAGCAGCTTAGCAGGGACAGGCATCAATGAGCAGTTCTTC. It translates to CASSLAGTGINEQFF.

The rearrangement links TRBV6-2 or TRBV6-3 to TRBJ2-7, with a weak D call TRBD2 (5 bases). The CDR3 is made up of 13 amino acids. V lost 4 bases and J 0 bases, leaving 7 bases between the germline ends. Germline loops: CDR1 MNHEY, CDR2 SVGEGT. The CDR3, as DNA: TGTGCCAGCAGTTTAAGCGGCTCCTACGAGCAGTACGTC. Translation: CASSLSGSYEQYV.

The rearrangement uses TRBV10-3 and TRBJ2-1; TRBD2 matches 16 bases. V lost 10 bases to trimming and J lost 4 bases; unmatched junction nucleotides: 10. Looked up from germline, CDR1 is ENHRY and CDR2 is SYGVKD. This CDR3 has 17 amino acids. The chain's CDR3 is CATVPGTSGGAYNEQFF. As DNA, the CDR3 is TGTGCCACCGTACCCGGGACTAGCGGGGGGGCATACAATGAGCAGTTCTTC.

This clonotype was detected a few times. V is TRBV18 and J is TRBJ1-1; D perhaps matches TRBD1 (5 bases). V was cut by 1 base and J by 4 bases, with 13 bases left in between. Germline loops: CDR1 KGHSH, CDR2 LQKENI. This CDR3 comprises 15 residues. The CDR3: CASSPLRGSGTEAFF. The CDR3 nucleotides read TGTGCCAGCTCACCACTCCGGGGGTCGGGCACTGAAGCTTTCTTT. The variable domain in full, with the rest retrieved from reference TRBV18 and TRBJ1-1, is NAGVMQNPRHLVRRRGQEARLRCSPMKGHSHVYWYRQLPEEGLKFMVYLQKENIIDESGMPKERFSAEFPKEGPSILRIQQVVRGDSAAYFCASSPLRGSGTEAFFGQGTRLTVV.